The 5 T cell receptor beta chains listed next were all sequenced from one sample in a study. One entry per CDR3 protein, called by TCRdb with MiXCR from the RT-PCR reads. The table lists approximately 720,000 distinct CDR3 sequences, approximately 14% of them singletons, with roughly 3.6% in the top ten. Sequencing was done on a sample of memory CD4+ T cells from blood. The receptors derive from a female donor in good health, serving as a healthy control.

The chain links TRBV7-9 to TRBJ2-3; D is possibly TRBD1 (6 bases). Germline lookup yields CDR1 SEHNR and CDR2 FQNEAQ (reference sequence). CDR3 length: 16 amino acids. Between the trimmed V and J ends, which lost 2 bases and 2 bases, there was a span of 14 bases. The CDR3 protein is CASSLNMGAVTDTQYF. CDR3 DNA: TGTGCCAGCAGCTTAAATATGGGGGCAGTCACAGATACGCAGTATTTT.

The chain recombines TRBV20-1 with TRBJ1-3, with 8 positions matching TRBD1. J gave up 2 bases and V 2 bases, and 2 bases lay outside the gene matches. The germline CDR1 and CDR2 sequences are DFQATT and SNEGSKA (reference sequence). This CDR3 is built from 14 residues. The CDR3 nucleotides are TGCAGTGCTAGACAGACAGGGGCTGGAAACACCATATATTTT. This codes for CSARQTGAGNTIYF.

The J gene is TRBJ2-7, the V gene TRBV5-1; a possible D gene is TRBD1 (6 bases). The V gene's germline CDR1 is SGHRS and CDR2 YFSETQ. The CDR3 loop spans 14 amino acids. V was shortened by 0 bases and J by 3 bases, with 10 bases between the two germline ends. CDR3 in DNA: TGCGCCAGCAGCTTGGGACAGGTCGACTACGAGCAGTACTTC. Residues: CASSLGQVDYEQYF.

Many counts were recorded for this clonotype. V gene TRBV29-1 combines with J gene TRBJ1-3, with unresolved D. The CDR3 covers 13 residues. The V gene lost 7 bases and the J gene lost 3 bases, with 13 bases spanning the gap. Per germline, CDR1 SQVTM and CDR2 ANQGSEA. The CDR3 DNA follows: TGCAGCGCCCCAACCGGGAGTGGAAACACCATATATTTT. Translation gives CSAPTGSGNTIYF.

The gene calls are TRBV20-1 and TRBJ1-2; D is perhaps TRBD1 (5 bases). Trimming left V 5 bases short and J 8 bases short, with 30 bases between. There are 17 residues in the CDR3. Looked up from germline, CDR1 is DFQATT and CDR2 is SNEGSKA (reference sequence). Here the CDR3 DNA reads TGCAGTGCTGGGGGGAGGAGGATTATAACCGAGGGACGGGGCTACACCTTC. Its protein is CSAGGRRIITEGRGYTF.